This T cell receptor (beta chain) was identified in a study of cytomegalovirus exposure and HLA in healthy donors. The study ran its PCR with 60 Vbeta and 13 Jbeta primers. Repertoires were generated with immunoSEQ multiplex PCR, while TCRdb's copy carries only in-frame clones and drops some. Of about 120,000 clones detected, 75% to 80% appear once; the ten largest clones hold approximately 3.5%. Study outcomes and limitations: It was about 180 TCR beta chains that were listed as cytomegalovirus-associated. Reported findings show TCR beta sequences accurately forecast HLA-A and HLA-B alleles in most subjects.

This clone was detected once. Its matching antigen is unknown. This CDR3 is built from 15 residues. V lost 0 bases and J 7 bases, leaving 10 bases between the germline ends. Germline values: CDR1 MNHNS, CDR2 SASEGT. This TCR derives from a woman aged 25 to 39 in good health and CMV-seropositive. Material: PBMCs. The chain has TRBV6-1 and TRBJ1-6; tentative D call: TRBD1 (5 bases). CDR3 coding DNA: TGTGCCAGCAGTGAAGCGATCGGGGGGAATTCACCCCTCCACTTT. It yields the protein CASSEAIGGNSPLHF.